The rows below give T cell receptor beta chains drawn from one sample of a study of CD8+CD57+ T cells in acquired aplastic anemia. TCRdb ran MiXCR on the reads and lists one entry per CDR3 protein. Here the sample spans about 120,000 distinct CDR3 sequences, approximately 50% being singletons. Sequencing input: sorted CD4+, CD8+, or CD8+CD57+ T cells (not recorded which) from PBMCs. The receptors were gathered from a human donor with aplastic anemia. Both conserved end residues are part of each CDR3. The D gene is left open where the match is weak. Size tells how often a clone was seen (once, few, many) or the class of an expanded clone, and some rows leave it out.

V gene,clone size,J gene,D gene,CDR3 DNA,CDR3 protein
TRBV2,once,TRBJ2-5,.,TGTGCCACCAGAGTGGAGGTTTGGGAGACCCAGTGCTTC,CATRVEVWETQCF
TRBV2,.,TRBJ1-2,TRBD1,TGTGCCAGCAGTTTAGGGGGCGCAAATGGCTACACCTTC,CASSLGGANGYTF
TRBV7-4,.,TRBJ2-3,TRBD2,TGTGCCAGCAGCGTAATAGCGGGAGGAACAGATACGCAGTATTTT,CASSVIAGGTDTQYF
TRBV2,.,TRBJ1-6,.,TGTGCCAGCAGCTTCTCGATTTCACCCCTCCACTTT,CASSFSISPLHF
TRBV19,.,TRBJ1-5,.,TGTGCCAGTAGTATAGCAGGGGTAAATCAGCCCCAGCATTTT,CASSIAGVNQPQHF
TRBV15,once,TRBJ2-5,TRBD2,TGTGCCACCAGCAGAGTGGCGGGAGCCAGGGAGACCCAGTACTTC,CATSRVAGARETQYF
TRBV28,medium-sized,TRBJ1-4,.,TGTGCCAGCAGCAGGGACGGCGATAATGAAAAACTGTTTTTT,CASSRDGDNEKLFF
TRBV7-2,.,TRBJ2-7,.,TGTGCCAGCAGCTCCTCCGGGGGAGGATACGAGCAGTACTTC,CASSSSGGGYEQYF
TRBV6-1,.,TRBJ1-6,TRBD1,TGTGCCAGCAGCTCCCCAAACAGGGGTAATAATTCACCCCTCCACTTT,CASSSPNRGNNSPLHF
TRBV7-2,many,TRBJ2-7,TRBD1,TGTGCCAGCAGCTTAGTGGGGGACAGGGACGAGCAGTACTTC,CASSLVGDRDEQYF
TRBV24-1,many,TRBJ2-7,TRBD1,TGTGCCACCAGTGATTCGGGACAGGGCTCCGAGCAGTACTTC,CATSDSGQGSEQYF
TRBV5-5,.,TRBJ2-2,.,TGTGCCAGCAGCCGAACGAACACCGGGGAGCTGTTTTTT,CASSRTNTGELFF
TRBV6-5,.,TRBJ2-1,TRBD2,TGTGCCAGCAGTTTCCATAGCGGGGGGGCCAACTACAATGAGCAGTTCTTC,CASSFHSGGANYNEQFF
TRBV19,many,TRBJ2-7,TRBD2,TGTGCCAGTACCGGCGGGGGGTACGAGCAGTACTTC,CASTGGGYEQYF
TRBV10-3,.,TRBJ2-7,TRBD1,TGTGCCATCAGGGCTAAGGAACAGGGGGCGAGCTCCTACGAGCAGTACTTC,CAIRAKEQGASSYEQYF
TRBV7-9,.,TRBJ1-4,.,TGTGCCAGCCGGCAGGGTAGGGAAAAACTGTTTTTT,CASRQGREKLFF
TRBV10-3,many,TRBJ1-4,.,TGTGCCATCAGTGGCCGGGCGGATGAAAAACTGTTTTTT,CAISGRADEKLFF
TRBV29-1,few,TRBJ2-1,TRBD2,TGCAGCGTCGCGGGACTAGCGGGGGGGCTTACCTACAATGAGCAGTTCTTC,CSVAGLAGGLTYNEQFF
TRBV24-1,.,TRBJ1-4,TRBD1,TGTGCCACCAGCGACTCTAGACAGGGGGGTGAAAAACTGTTTTTT,CATSDSRQGGEKLFF
TRBV28,.,TRBJ2-7,TRBD2,TGTGCCACCGGTCGAATTGTCGGGGGACTAGGGGGCTTC,CATGRIVGGLGGF
TRBV3-1,.,TRBJ1-3,.,TGTGCCAGCAGCCAAGGAATCGGAGAGAACACCATATATTTT,CASSQGIGENTIYF
TRBV14,many,TRBJ2-7,TRBD2,TGTGCCAGCAGCCTTCTTGGCGGGGGGGCCTACGAGCAGTACTTC,CASSLLGGGAYEQYF
TRBV28,.,TRBJ2-3,.,TGTGCCAGCAGTTCCCGACAGGGGAGGGACTATACGCAGTATTTT,CASSSRQGRDYTQYF